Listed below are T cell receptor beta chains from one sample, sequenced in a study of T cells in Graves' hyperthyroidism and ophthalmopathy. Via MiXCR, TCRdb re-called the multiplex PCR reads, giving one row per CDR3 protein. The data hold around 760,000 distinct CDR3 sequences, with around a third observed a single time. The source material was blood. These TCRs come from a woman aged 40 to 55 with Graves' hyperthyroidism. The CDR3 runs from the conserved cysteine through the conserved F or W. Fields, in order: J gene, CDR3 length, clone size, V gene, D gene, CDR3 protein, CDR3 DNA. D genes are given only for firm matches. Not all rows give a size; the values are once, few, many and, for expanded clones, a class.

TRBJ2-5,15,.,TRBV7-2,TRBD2,CASSLTPRGEETQYF,TGTGCCAGCAGCTTAACCCCGCGGGGGGAAGAGACCCAGTACTTC
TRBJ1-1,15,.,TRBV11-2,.,CASSQGADRYAEAFF,TGTGCCAGCAGCCAAGGAGCCGACAGGTACGCTGAAGCTTTCTTT
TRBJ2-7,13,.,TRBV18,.,CASSPGTPYDSYF,TGTGCCAGCTCACCAGGGACCCCCTATGATTCGTACTTC
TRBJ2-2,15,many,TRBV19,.,CASSIIGGNTGELFF,TGTGCCAGTAGTATAATCGGGGGCAACACCGGGGAGCTGTTTTTT
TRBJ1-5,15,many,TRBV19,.,CASKEAGRYNQPQHF,TGTGCCAGTAAGGAGGCAGGGCGGTACAATCAGCCCCAGCATTTT
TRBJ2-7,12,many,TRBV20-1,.,CSARELHYEQYF,TGCAGTGCTAGAGAATTACATTACGAGCAGTACTTC
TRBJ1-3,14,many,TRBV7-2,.,CASSPPEAGNTIYF,TGTGCCAGCAGCCCCCCGGAGGCTGGAAACACCATATATTTT
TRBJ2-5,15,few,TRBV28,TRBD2,CAISGPGGTEETQYF,TGTGCCATCTCGGGGCCGGGAGGGACGGAAGAGACCCAGTACTTC
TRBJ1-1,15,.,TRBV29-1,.,CSVLPPRGLNTEAFF,TGCAGCGTTCTCCCCCCTAGGGGCCTTAACACTGAAGCTTTCTTT
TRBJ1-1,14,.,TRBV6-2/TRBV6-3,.,CASSESRQLREAFF,TGTGCCAGCAGCGAGTCCCGACAGCTTAGAGAAGCTTTCTTT
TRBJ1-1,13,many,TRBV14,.,CASSLASGTEAFF,TGTGCCAGCAGCCTTGCCTCGGGCACTGAAGCTTTCTTT
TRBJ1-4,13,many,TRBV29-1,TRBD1,CSVPGTGSEKLFF,TGCAGCGTGCCCGGGACAGGGTCTGAAAAACTGTTTTTT
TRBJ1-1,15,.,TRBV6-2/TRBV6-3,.,CASSYSRSQTTEAFF,TGTGCCAGCAGTTACTCCAGGAGCCAAACGACTGAAGCTTTCTTT
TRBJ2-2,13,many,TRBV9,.,CASSETITGELFF,TGTGCCAGCAGCGAGACCATTACCGGGGAGCTGTTTTTT
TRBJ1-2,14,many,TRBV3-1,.,CASSQDRLNYGYTF,TGTGCCAGCAGCCAAGATCGTCTTAACTATGGCTACACCTTC
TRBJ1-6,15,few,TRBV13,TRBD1,CASIRPRDRESPLHF,TGTGCCAGCATTAGGCCCCGGGACAGGGAATCACCCCTCCACTTT
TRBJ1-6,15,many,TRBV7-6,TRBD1,CASSLTRQGASPLHF,TGTGCCAGCAGCTTAACAAGACAGGGGGCTTCACCCCTCCACTTT
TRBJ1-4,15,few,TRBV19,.,CASSLSQPTNEKLFF,TGTGCCAGTAGCCTAAGTCAGCCAACTAATGAAAAACTGTTTTTT
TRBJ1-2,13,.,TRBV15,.,CATSSQDSYGYTF,TGTGCCACCAGCAGCCAAGACAGCTATGGCTACACCTTC
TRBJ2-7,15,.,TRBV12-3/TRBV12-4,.,CASSLSRQGPYEQYF,TGTGCCAGCAGTTTATCGCGGCAGGGGCCTTACGAGCAGTACTTC
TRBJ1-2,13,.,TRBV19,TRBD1,CASYPGQGRGYTF,TGTGCCAGTTATCCCGGACAGGGGCGCGGCTACACCTTC